This entry lists 3 T cell receptor beta chains sequenced from one sample in a study of blood T cell repertoires in COVID-19. Profiling relied on immunoSEQ multiplex PCR, and the TCRdb table lists in-frame clones only, not all of them. Among some 250,000 clones, 65% to 85% were seen once, and the ten largest hold 4.4%. Sequencing was performed on peripheral blood. The source is a man in his forties or fifties with active or convalescent COVID-19.

The gene calls are TRBV19 and TRBJ2-3; 7 nucleotides agree with TRBD1. This CDR3 spans 18 amino acids. Germline V gives CDR1 LNHDA, CDR2 SQIVND (reference sequence). V trimming: 3 bases; J trimming: 0 bases; junction bases outside the gene matches: 12. Here the CDR3 DNA reads TGTGCCAGTAGTATGCTATTAATGGGACAGATTAGCACAGATACGCAGTATTTT. Residues: CASSMLLMGQISTDTQYF.

This clone showed up just a few times. This rearrangement joins TRBV6-4 to TRBJ2-3; TRBD2 matches 8 bases. V lost 3 bases, J lost 6 bases, and 5 bases stayed unmatched. There are 14 residues in the CDR3. Per the germline V gene, CDR1 is MRHNA and CDR2 is SNTAGT. CDR3 in amino acids: CASSESGGRDTQYF. Here the CDR3 DNA reads TGTGCCAGCAGTGAAAGCGGGGGCAGGGATACGCAGTATTTT.

The CDR3: CASSPRTGSFYGYTF. The CDR3 DNA reads TGTGCCAGCAGTCCCCGGACAGGGAGCTTCTATGGCTACACCTTC. The V gene is TRBV28, the J gene TRBJ1-2; TRBD1 agrees at 8 bases. J lost 4 bases, V lost 5 bases, and 9 bases had no gene match. Germline CDR1 MDHEN, CDR2 SYDVKM. The CDR3 consists of 15 residues.